A selection of T cell receptor beta chains follows, all from one sample in a study of CD4 T cells in relation to SARS-CoV-2 and coronaviruses. No antigen has been assigned to these receptors. The table came from immunoSEQ multiplex PCR; TCRdb's copy has only in-frame clones and leaves some out. The sample lists around 41,000 clones, under 90% occurring once. Sequencing input: naive CD4+ T cells from PBMCs, cultured in vitro. The receptors shown here come from an adult with COVID-19. CDR3s include the opening cysteine and the closing phenylalanine or tryptophan. The D gene is left open where the match is weak. Rows may omit the clone size; those that give it use once, few, many or a size class.

TRBJ2-1,TRBV10-2,NA,NA,CASSEFSGSSYNEQFF,TGCGCCAGCAGTGAGTTTAGCGGAAGCTCCTACAATGAGCAGTTCTTC
TRBJ2-6,TRBV6-4,NA,NA,CASSDSDRKSSGANVLTF,TGTGCCAGCAGTGACTCGGACAGAAAGAGCTCTGGGGCCAACGTCCTGACTTTC
TRBJ1-4,TRBV9,NA,NA,CASSVGRGAGEKLFF,TGTGCCAGCAGCGTAGGACGGGGGGCGGGTGAAAAACTGTTTTTT
TRBJ2-7,TRBV7-9,TRBD2,NA,CASSVKRESYEQYF,TGTGCCAGCAGCGTAAAGCGGGAGTCATACGAGCAGTACTTC
TRBJ2-7,TRBV28,TRBD2,NA,CASSLTSTYEQYF,TGTGCCAGCAGCCTGACTAGCACCTACGAGCAGTACTTC
TRBJ2-2,TRBV7-6,TRBD1,NA,CASSLGQGPNTGELFF,TGTGCCAGCAGCTTAGGACAGGGGCCGAACACCGGGGAGCTGTTTTTT
TRBJ2-1,TRBV9,NA,NA,CASSVAWDNEQFF,TGTGCCAGCAGCGTAGCTTGGGACAATGAGCAGTTCTTC
TRBJ2-3,TRBV4-1,NA,few,CASSQPGRGSADTQYF,TGCGCCAGCAGCCAGCCCGGTCGGGGCTCCGCAGATACGCAGTATTTT
TRBJ1-2,TRBV12-3/TRBV12-4,NA,NA,CASKLEAGYGYTF,TGTGCCAGCAAATTGGAGGCAGGGTATGGCTACACCTTC
TRBJ2-1,TRBV6-6,TRBD2,NA,CASSRGSLAGGLYNEQFF,TGTGCCAGCAGCCGAGGATCGCTAGCGGGGGGCCTATACAATGAGCAGTTCTTC
TRBJ2-7,TRBV28,TRBD1,NA,CVWSLKAPTGKSSYEQYF,TGTGTTTGGTCACTAAAGGCCCCGACAGGGAAGAGCTCCTACGAGCAGTACTTC
TRBJ2-7,TRBV3-1/TRBV3-2,NA,NA,CASSQVVGSSYEQYF,TGTGCCAGCAGCCAAGTTGTCGGCAGCTCCTACGAGCAGTACTTC
TRBJ2-7,TRBV6-5,NA,NA,CASRDGSGEQYF,TGTGCCAGCAGAGACGGGAGCGGAGAGCAGTACTTC
TRBJ2-7,TRBV18,NA,NA,CASSPGTLAMFYEQYF,TGTGCCAGCTCACCCGGGACTCTAGCTATGTTCTACGAGCAGTACTTC
TRBJ2-2,TRBV18,NA,NA,CASSPGVIGELFF,TGTGCCAGCTCACCGGGGGTTATCGGGGAGCTGTTTTTT
TRBJ2-5,TRBV6-5,TRBD2,NA,CASSSYSQAGAETQYF,TGTGCCAGCAGTTCCTACAGTCAAGCGGGAGCAGAGACCCAGTACTTC
TRBJ2-3,TRBV7-2,TRBD2,NA,CASSLDVSGRLDTQYF,TGTGCCAGCAGCTTAGATGTTAGCGGGAGGCTAGATACGCAGTATTTT
TRBJ2-1,TRBV20-1,NA,once,CSASFYNEQFF,TGCAGTGCCTCTTTCTACAATGAGCAGTTCTTC
TRBJ2-3,TRBV19,TRBD2,few,CASRTSGGTDTQYF,TGTGCCAGTAGAACTAGCGGAGGCACAGATACGCAGTATTTT
TRBJ1-3,TRBV5-4,NA,NA,CASSLRGRDSGNTIYF,TGTGCCAGCAGCCTCAGGGGCCGGGACTCTGGAAACACCATATATTTT
TRBJ2-5,TRBV30,TRBD1,NA,CAWDKTGVKTQYF,TGTGCCTGGGACAAGACAGGGGTGAAGACCCAGTACTTC
TRBJ2-1,TRBV7-9,NA,NA,CASSLVSANRAPNEQFF,TGTGCCAGCAGCTTAGTCTCGGCAAACAGGGCACCAAATGAGCAGTTCTTC
TRBJ2-3,TRBV5-4,TRBD2,NA,CASSTRTSGSSDTQYF,TGTGCCAGCAGCACCCGGACTAGCGGGAGCTCAGATACGCAGTATTTT
TRBJ1-5,TRBV29-1,NA,NA,CSVGLAQETNQPQHF,TGCAGCGTCGGGCTGGCCCAGGAGACTAATCAGCCCCAGCATTTT
TRBJ2-3,TRBV19,TRBD2,NA,CASRTSGTADTQYF,TGTGCCAGTAGGACTAGCGGGACCGCAGATACGCAGTATTTT
TRBJ2-5,TRBV7-2,TRBD2,NA,CASSLVGLAGDIGETQYF,TGTGCCAGCAGCTTAGTGGGACTAGCGGGAGACATTGGAGAGACCCAGTACTTC
TRBJ2-7,TRBV15,TRBD1,NA,CATRPGQGSYEQYF,TGTGCCACTAGGCCGGGACAGGGGTCCTACGAGCAGTACTTC
TRBJ2-7,TRBV28,TRBD1,once,CASSLSGTGNSNSYEQYF,TGTGCCAGCAGTTTATCGGGGACAGGGAACTCCAACTCCTACGAGCAGTACTTC
TRBJ1-3,TRBV2,TRBD1,once,CASRTPGTGGGNTIYF,TGTGCCAGCAGAACTCCCGGGACAGGGGGCGGAAACACCATATATTTT
TRBJ1-3,TRBV30,NA,NA,CAWSVGNTIYF,TGTGCCTGGAGTGTTGGAAACACCATATATTTT
TRBJ2-1,TRBV11-2,NA,NA,CASSFIAGAEEQFF,TGTGCCAGCAGCTTTATAGCAGGGGCGGAAGAGCAGTTCTTC
TRBJ1-5,TRBV11-2,TRBD1,NA,CASSFTGQDQPQHF,TGTGCCAGCAGCTTTACGGGACAGGATCAGCCCCAGCATTTT
TRBJ1-2,TRBV5-1,NA,NA,CASSFYGGNYGYTF,TGCGCCAGCAGCTTTTATGGGGGGAACTATGGCTACACCTTC
TRBJ2-5,TRBV3-1/TRBV3-2,NA,once,CASSQVSAEETQYF,TGTGCCAGCAGCCAAGTCTCCGCAGAAGAGACCCAGTACTTC
TRBJ2-1,TRBV7-3,NA,NA,CASSPHPSVGDEQFF,TGTGCCAGCAGCCCTCACCCCAGTGTGGGGGATGAGCAGTTCTTC
TRBJ2-1,TRBV5-4,TRBD2,NA,CASSYGTSGSSYNEQFF,TGTGCCAGCAGCTACGGGACTAGCGGGAGCTCCTACAATGAGCAGTTCTTC
TRBJ1-6,TRBV7-9,NA,NA,CASSAAGLGNSPLHF,TGTGCCAGCAGCGCCGCAGGGCTTGGAAATTCACCCCTCCACTTT
TRBJ2-1,TRBV5-5,NA,NA,CASSFLSGSYNEQFF,TGTGCCAGCAGCTTCCTTAGCGGATCCTACAATGAGCAGTTCTTC
TRBJ1-1,TRBV2,NA,NA,CASSSYDTLNTEAFF,TGTGCCAGCAGTTCCTATGACACTCTGAACACTGAAGCTTTCTTT
TRBJ1-6,TRBV28,TRBD1,NA,CASSPGTGGSPLHF,TGTGCCAGCAGTCCCGGGACAGGGGGTTCACCCCTCCACTTT
TRBJ1-6,TRBV5-1,NA,NA,CASRREGGNPPLHF,TGCGCCAGCAGGAGGGAGGGGGGTAATCCACCCCTCCACTTT
TRBJ2-1,TRBV28,TRBD2,NA,CASSLVAKREGDFF,TGTGCCAGCAGTTTAGTCGCCAAGCGGGAGGGTGATTTCTTC
TRBJ2-2,TRBV11-3,TRBD1,once,CASSPGQGTGELFF,TGTGCCAGCAGTCCGGGACAGGGAACCGGGGAGCTGTTTTTT
TRBJ2-2,TRBV28,NA,NA,CASSFVGGPNTGELFF,TGTGCCAGCAGTTTTGTAGGGGGACCGAACACCGGGGAGCTGTTTTTT
TRBJ1-2,TRBV5-5,NA,NA,CASSLGLPPQTVFFGYTF,TGTGCCAGCAGCTTGGGTTTGCCACCCCAGACAGTTTTCTTTGGCTACACCTTC
TRBJ2-3,TRBV24-1,TRBD2,NA,CATSDFTGGSMTDTQYF,TGTGCCACCAGTGATTTTACGGGCGGGAGTATGACAGATACGCAGTATTTT
TRBJ2-3,TRBV10-3,NA,NA,CAIRDTSTGTDTQYF,TGTGCCATCAGAGATACTAGTACTGGCACAGATACGCAGTATTTT
TRBJ2-7,TRBV6-2/TRBV6-3,TRBD1,NA,CASSLDRVKSYEQYF,TGTGCCAGCAGCCTCGACAGGGTTAAATCCTACGAGCAGTACTTC
TRBJ2-3,TRBV2,TRBD2,NA,CASSFIAGGPDTQYF,TGTGCCAGCAGCTTTATAGCGGGAGGACCAGATACGCAGTATTTT
TRBJ2-2,TRBV7-3,NA,NA,CASSSGQNTGELFF,TGTGCCAGCAGCTCCGGACAGAACACCGGGGAGCTGTTTTTT
TRBJ2-7,TRBV5-1,TRBD2,NA,CASSLVAQRGGGAYEQYF,TGCGCCAGCAGCTTGGTGGCTCAGCGAGGCGGGGGAGCCTACGAGCAGTACTTC
TRBJ2-7,TRBV7-9,TRBD1,NA,CASSSPGQGLSEQYF,TGTGCCAGCAGCTCCCCGGGACAGGGATTGTCCGAGCAGTACTTC